Included here is one T cell receptor (beta chain) sequence, with context. Losses at the gene ends were 6 bases for V and 4 bases for J; bases not matched to a gene: 4. This CDR3 spans 13 amino acids. Participants came from roughly 25 US areas, aged roughly 18 to 89 years. Participants' own reports of clinical history determined their cohort assignment. Recovery among Cohort 3 donors was established by two negative PCRs, clearance, or symptom resolution. These data originate in a study of blood T cell repertoires in COVID-19. Original handling: Cell counts per sample came from amplifying reference gene primers. TCRdb's table, derived via immunoSEQ multiplex PCR, lists solely in-frame clones and lacks some. V, J and clone size are taken as reported in that table, and D and trimming were inferred from the DNA itself. Seen here are under 300,000 clones, 80% to 90% observed once, and the top ten hold about 16%.

The chain joins TRBV12-3 or TRBV12-4 to TRBJ2-5; 8 bases fit TRBD2. This clonotype originated in a man between 18 and 29 years old who had recovered from COVID-19. Sequenced material: PBMCs or T cells enriched from blood (not recorded which). The CDR3 DNA sequence: TGTGCCAGCAGGGCACTAGCGGCAGAGACCCAGTACTTC. This sequence encodes CASRALAAETQYF.